This TCR beta chain was captured in a study of cytomegalovirus exposure and HLA in healthy donors. Background on the study: T cells numbering about 179 million yielded around 120 million unique TCR beta sequences in an earlier analysis.

Healthy bone marrow donors formed the donor group. With 60 Vbeta and 13 Jbeta primers, the PCR was carried out. Profiling relied on immunoSEQ multiplex PCR, and the TCRdb table lists in-frame clones only, not all of them. Of roughly 100,000 clones in the sample, 65% to 80% were seen once. This clone was detected a few times. Its antigen is as yet unknown. Findings of the study overall: The later analysis indicated that the majority of CMV-associated TCR beta chains appeared HLA-restricted. Later analysis found that TCR beta chains associated with HLA were more clonally expanded than other, equally common chains.

This CDR3 spans 18 amino acids. V was clipped by 0 bases and J by 4 bases; unmatched bases: 9. Germline lookup yields CDR1 SGHDT and CDR2 YYEEEE. Material: PBMCs. The chain uses TRBV5-6 and TRBJ2-6; 8 bases are shared with TRBD2. This clonotype was obtained from a male donor in good health and CMV-seronegative. The CDR3 DNA follows: TGTGCCAGCAGCTTGGCCCGGGAGGGAGGTATGGGGGCCAACGTCCTGACTTTC. Translated, it gives CASSLAREGGMGANVLTF.